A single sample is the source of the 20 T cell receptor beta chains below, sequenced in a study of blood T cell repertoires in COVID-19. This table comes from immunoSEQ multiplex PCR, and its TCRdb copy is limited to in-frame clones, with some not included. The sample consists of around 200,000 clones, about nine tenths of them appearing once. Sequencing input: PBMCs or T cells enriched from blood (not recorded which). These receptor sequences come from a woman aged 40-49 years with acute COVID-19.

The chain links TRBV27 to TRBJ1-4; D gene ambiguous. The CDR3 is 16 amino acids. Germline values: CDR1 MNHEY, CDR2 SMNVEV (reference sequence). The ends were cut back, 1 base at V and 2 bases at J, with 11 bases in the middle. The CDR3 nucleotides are TGTGCCAGCAGTTTATTCGCCGGAGCTACTAATGAAAAACTGTTTTTT. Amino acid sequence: CASSLFAGATNEKLFF. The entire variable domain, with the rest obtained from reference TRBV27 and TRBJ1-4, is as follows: EAQVTQNPRYLITVTGKKLTVTCSQNMNHEYMSWYRQDPGLGLRQIYYSMNVEVTDKGDVPEGYKVSRKEKRNFPLILESPSPNQTSLYFCASSLFAGATNEKLFFGSGTQLSVL.

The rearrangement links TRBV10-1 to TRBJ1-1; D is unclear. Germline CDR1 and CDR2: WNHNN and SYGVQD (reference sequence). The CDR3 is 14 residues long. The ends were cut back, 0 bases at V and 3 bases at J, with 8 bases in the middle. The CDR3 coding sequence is TGCGCCAGCAGTGAGTCGAGGCAATACACTGAAGCTTTCTTT. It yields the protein CASSESRQYTEAFF.

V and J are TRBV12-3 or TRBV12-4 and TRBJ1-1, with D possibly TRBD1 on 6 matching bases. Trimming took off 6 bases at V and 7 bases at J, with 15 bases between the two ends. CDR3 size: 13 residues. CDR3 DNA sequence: TGTGCCAGCAGCCTGGGACAAGCGGTTGAAGCTTTCTTT. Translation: CASSLGQAVEAFF.

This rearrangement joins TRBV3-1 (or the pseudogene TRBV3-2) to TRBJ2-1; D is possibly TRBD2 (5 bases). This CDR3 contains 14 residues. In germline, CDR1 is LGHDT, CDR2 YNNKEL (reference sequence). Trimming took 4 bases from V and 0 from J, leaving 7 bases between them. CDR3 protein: CASSLGGSYNEQFF. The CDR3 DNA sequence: TGTGCCAGCAGCCTAGGAGGCTCCTACAATGAGCAGTTCTTC.

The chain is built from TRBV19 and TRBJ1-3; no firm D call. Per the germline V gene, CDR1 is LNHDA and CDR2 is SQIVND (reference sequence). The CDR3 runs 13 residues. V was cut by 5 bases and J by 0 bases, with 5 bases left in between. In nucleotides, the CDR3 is TGTGCCAGTAGTTCCTACTCTGGAAACACCATATATTTT. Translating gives CASSSYSGNTIYF.

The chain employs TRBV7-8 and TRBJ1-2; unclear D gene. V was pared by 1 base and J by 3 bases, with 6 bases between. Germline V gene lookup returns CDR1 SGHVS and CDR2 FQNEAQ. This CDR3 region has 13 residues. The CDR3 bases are TGTGCCAGCAGCTTAGGGGCCCACTATGGCTACACCTTC. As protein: CASSLGAHYGYTF.

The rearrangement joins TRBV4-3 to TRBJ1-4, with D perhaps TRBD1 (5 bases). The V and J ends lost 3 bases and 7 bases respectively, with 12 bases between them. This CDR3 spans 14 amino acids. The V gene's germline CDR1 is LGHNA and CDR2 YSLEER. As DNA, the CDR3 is TGCGCCAGCAGCCATCCGGGGGTGGGTGAAAAACTGTTTTTT. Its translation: CASSHPGVGEKLFF.

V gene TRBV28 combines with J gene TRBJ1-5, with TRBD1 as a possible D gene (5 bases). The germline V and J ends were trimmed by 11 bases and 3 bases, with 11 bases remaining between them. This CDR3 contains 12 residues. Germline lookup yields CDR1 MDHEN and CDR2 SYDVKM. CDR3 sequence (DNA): TGTGCCGCGGGACTTACCAATCAGCCCCAGCATTTT. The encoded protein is CAAGLTNQPQHF.

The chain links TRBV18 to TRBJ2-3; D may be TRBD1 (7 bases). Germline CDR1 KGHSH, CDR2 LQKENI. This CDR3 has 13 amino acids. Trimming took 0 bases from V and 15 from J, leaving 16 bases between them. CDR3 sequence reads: CASSPPGQPREYF. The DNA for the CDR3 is TGTGCCAGCTCACCACCGGGACAGCCGCGGGAATATTTT. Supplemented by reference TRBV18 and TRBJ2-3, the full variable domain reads NAGVMQNPRHLVRRRGQEARLRCSPMKGHSHVYWYRQLPEEGLKFMVYLQKENIIDESGMPKERFSAEFPKEGPSILRIQQVVRGDSAAYFCASSPPGQPREYFGPGTRLTVL.

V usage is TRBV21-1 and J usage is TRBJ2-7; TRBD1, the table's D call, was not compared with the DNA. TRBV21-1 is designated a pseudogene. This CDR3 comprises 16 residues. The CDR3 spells CASRGAMACLPYEQYV. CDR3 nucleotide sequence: TGTGCCAGCAGGGGGGCCATGGCCTGCCTCCCCTACGAGCAGTACGTC.

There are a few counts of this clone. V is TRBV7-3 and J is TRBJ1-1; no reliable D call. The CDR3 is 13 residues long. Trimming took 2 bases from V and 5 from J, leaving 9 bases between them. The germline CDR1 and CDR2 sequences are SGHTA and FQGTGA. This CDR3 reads CASSLLGGTEAFF. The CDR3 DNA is TGTGCCAGCAGCTTACTAGGTGGGACTGAAGCTTTCTTT. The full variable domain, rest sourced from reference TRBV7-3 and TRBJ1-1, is GAGVSQTPSNKVTEKGKYVELRCDPISGHTALYWYRQSLGQGPEFLIYFQGTGAADDSGLPNDRFFAVRPEGSVSTLKIQRTERGDSAVYLCASSLLGGTEAFFGQGTRLTVV.

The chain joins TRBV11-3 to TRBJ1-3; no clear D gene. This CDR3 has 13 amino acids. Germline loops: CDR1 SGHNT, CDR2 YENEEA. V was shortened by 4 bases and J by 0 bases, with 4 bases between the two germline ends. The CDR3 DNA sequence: TGTGCCAGCAGCTCGAGCTCTGGAAACACCATATATTTT. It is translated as CASSSSSGNTIYF.

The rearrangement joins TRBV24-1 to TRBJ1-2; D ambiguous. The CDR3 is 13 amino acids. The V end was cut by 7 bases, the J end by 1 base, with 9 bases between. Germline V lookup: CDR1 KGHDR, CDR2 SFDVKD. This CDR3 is CATSEAFNYGYTF. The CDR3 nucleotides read TGTGCCACCAGCGAGGCTTTTAACTATGGCTACACCTTC.

The CDR3, as DNA: TGTGCCAGCAGCTTTGGGACATCCTACGAGCAGTACTTC. Translated: CASSFGTSYEQYF. The chain couples TRBV11-2 to TRBJ2-7; a possible D gene is TRBD1 (6 bases). Germline CDR1 and CDR2: SGHAT and FQNNGV. This CDR3 is 13 amino acids long. Trimming shortened V by 3 bases and J by 1 base, and 7 bases separated the two germline ends.

The CDR3 DNA follows: TGTGCCAGCAGTGTCGCAGGTCCCTATGGCTACACCTTC. Translated, it gives CASSVAGPYGYTF. The chain has TRBV25-1 and TRBJ1-2; no reliable D call. Trimming took off 4 bases at V and 4 bases at J, with 10 bases between the two ends. The CDR3 is 13 amino acids. Germline V gene lookup returns CDR1 MGHDK and CDR2 SYGVNS.

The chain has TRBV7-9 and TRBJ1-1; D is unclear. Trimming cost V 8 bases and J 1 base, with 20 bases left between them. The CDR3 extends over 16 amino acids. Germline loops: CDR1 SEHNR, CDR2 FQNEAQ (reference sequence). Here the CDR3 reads CASHDLAGAPNTEAFF. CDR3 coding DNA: TGTGCCAGCCACGATCTCGCGGGAGCTCCGAACACTGAAGCTTTCTTT.

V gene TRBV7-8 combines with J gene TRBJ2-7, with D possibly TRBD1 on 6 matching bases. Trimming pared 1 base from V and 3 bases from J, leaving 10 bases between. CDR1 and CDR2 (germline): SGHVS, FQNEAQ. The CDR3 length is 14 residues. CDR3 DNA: TGTGCCAGCAGCTTAGAACGACAGGTCTACGAGCAGTACTTC. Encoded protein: CASSLERQVYEQYF.

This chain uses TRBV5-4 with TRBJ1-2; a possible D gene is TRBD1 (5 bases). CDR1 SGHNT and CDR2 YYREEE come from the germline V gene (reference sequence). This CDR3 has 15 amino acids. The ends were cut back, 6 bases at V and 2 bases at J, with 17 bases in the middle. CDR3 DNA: TGTGCCAGCACCTGGGCGGCGGGGGTAAACTATGGCTACACCTTC. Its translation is CASTWAAGVNYGYTF.

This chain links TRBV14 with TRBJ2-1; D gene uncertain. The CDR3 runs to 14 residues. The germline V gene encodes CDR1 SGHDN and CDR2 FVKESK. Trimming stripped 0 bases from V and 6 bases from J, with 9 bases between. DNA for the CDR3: TGTGCCAGCAGCCAAGATAGTGTGGTCAATGAGCAGTTCTTC. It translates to CASSQDSVVNEQFF.

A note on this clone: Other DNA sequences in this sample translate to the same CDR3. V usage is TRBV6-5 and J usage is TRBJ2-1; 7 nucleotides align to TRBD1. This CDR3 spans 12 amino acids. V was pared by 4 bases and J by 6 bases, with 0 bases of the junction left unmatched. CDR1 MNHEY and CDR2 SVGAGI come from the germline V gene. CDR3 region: CASSSGGNEQFF. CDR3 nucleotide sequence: TGTGCCAGCAGTTCAGGGGGCAATGAGCAGTTCTTC.